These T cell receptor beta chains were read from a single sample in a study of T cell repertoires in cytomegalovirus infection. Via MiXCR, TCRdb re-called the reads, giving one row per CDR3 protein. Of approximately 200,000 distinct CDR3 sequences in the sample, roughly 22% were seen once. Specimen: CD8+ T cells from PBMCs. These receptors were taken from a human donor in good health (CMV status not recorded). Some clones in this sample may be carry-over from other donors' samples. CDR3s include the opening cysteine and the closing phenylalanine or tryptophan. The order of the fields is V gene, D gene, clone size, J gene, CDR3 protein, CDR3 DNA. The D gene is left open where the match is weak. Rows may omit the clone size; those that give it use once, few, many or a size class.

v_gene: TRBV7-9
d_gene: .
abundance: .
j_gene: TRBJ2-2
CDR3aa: CASRTLIGELFF
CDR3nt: TGTGCCAGCAGGACGCTAATCGGGGAGCTGTTTTTT

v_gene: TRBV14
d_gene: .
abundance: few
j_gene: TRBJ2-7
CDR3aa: CASSQGNRVYSYEQYF
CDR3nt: TGTGCCAGCAGCCAAGGTAACAGGGTGTACTCCTACGAGCAGTACTTC

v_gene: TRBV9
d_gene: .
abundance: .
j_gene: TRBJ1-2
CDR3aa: CASSGIDDRDNNYGYTF
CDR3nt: TGTGCCAGCAGCGGCATCGACGACCGGGACAATAACTATGGCTACACCTTC

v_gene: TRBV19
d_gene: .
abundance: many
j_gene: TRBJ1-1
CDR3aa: CASSIGPGEAFF
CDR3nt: TGTGCCAGTAGTATAGGGCCCGGGGAAGCTTTCTTT

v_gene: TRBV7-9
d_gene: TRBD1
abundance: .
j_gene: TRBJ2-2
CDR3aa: CASSQRDRGNTGELFF
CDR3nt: TGTGCCAGCAGCCAGCGGGACAGGGGCAACACCGGGGAGCTGTTTTTT

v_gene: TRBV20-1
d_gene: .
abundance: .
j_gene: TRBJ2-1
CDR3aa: CSAGGLGSSYNEQFF
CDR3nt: TGCAGTGCTGGAGGGCTGGGGAGCTCCTACAATGAGCAGTTCTTC

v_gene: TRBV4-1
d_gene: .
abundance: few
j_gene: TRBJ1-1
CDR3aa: CASSQAPQGDTEAFF
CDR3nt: TGCGCCAGCAGCCAAGCCCCCCAAGGGGACACTGAAGCTTTCTTT

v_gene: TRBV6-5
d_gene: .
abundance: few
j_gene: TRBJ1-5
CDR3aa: CASSYRQDSNQPQHF
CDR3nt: TGTGCCAGCAGTTACCGGCAGGATAGCAATCAGCCCCAGCATTTT

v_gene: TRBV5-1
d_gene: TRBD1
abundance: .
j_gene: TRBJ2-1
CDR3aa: CASSLDRTGLRNEQFF
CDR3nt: TGCGCCAGCAGCTTGGACAGGACAGGGTTACGGAATGAGCAGTTCTTC

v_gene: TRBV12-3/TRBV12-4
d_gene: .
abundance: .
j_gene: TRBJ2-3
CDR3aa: CASSLITTDTQYF
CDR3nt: TGTGCCAGCAGTTTAATAACCACAGATACGCAGTATTTT

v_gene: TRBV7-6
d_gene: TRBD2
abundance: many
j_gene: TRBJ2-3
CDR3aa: CASSYLTSGGSSTDTQYF
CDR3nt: TGTGCCAGCAGCTACTTGACTAGCGGGGGCTCTAGCACAGATACGCAGTATTTT

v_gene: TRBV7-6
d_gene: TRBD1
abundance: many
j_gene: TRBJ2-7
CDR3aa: CASSRGTGVYEQYF
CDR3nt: TGTGCCAGCAGCCGCGGGACAGGGGTCTACGAGCAGTACTTC

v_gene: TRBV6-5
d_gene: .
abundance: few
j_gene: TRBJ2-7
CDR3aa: CASGPQVSYEQYF
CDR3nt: TGTGCCAGCGGGCCACAGGTCTCCTACGAGCAGTACTTC

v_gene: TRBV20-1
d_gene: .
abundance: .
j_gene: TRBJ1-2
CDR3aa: CSAKGDINYGYTF
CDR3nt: TGCAGTGCTAAGGGGGATATTAACTATGGCTACACCTTC

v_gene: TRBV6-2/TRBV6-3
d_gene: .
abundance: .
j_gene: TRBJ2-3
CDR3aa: CASRGGGFTDTQYF
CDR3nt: TGTGCCAGCAGAGGTGGGGGGTTCACAGATACGCAGTATTTT

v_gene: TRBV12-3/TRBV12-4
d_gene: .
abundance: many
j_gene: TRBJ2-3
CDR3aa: CASSSRGSSDTDTQYF
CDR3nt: TGTGCCAGCAGTTCCAGGGGATCCTCGGACACAGATACGCAGTATTTT

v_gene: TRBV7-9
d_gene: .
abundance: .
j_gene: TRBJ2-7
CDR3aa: CASSRAPEQSYEQYF
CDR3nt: TGTGCCAGCAGCCGTGCCCCGGAGCAATCCTACGAGCAGTACTTC

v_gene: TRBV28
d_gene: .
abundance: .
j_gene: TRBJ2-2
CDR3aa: CASSPGPLLNTGELFF
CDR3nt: TGTGCCAGCAGTCCCGGGCCCCTATTGAACACCGGGGAGCTGTTTTTT